This entry is about one T cell receptor beta chain. Its target is not known. Individual cDNA molecules were tagged with unique molecular identifiers. TCRdb itself ran the 5' RACE reads through MiXCR, one entry per CDR3 protein. Of 75,000 or so distinct CDR3 sequences listed, roughly 11% were seen once; the top ten hold 5% to 7%. This specimen comes from a study of early T cells in non-severe SARS-CoV-2 infection. Whole-study context: Chains were not paired, and sequencing was done on bulk RNA from unsorted whole blood.

Study findings and constraints: Matching against VDJdb likely underestimated virus-specific expansions, favoring anti-spike CD8.

The germline CDR1 and CDR2 sequences are SGHRS and YFSETQ. This CDR3 contains 14 residues. Trimming took 4 bases from V and 6 from J, leaving 14 bases between them. The material was whole blood, obtained at baseline. This receptor was obtained from an adult who was a healthcare worker with PCR-confirmed SARS-CoV-2 infection or an uninfected control (not recorded which). V and J are TRBV5-1 and TRBJ2-1; a possible D gene is TRBD1 (6 bases). CDR3 in DNA: TGCGCCAGCAGCGCCTCCGGGACATTCAATGAGCAGTTCTTC. Its translation is CASSASGTFNEQFF.